This T cell receptor (beta chain) was observed in a study of blood T cells in healthy people across ages. Trimming cost V 0 bases and J 5 bases, with 14 bases left between them. The CDR3 spans 16 residues. Germline V CDR1 and CDR2: LGHNT, FRNRAP. The second PCR ran about 6 to 12 cycles with a sample-barcoded 5' primer and J-beta primers. TCRdb re-called the 5' RACE reads with MiXCR, one entry per CDR3 protein. The sample holds approximately 900,000 distinct CDR3 sequences; about 28% are singletons and the top ten take 10%. This clonotype was seen a few times. Another study also made use of these data, one on T cells of mothers and their children. Per that study: The M1S primer of the second PCR added sample barcodes and 2-4 random nucleotides. It was observed that no persistent microchimeric T cell clones could be detected.

The clonotype originates from a woman between 35 and 50 years old in good health. The chain has TRBV12-5 and TRBJ2-1, with D hard to call. The specimen sequenced was blood. This chain's CDR3 is CASGLVIANTNNEQFF. In nucleotides, the CDR3 is TGTGCTAGTGGTTTGGTAATTGCAAATACCAACAATGAGCAGTTCTTC.